This entry lists 28 T cell receptor beta chains sequenced from one sample in a study of shared clonotypes between healthy human individuals. This table comes from immunoSEQ multiplex PCR, and its TCRdb copy is limited to in-frame clones, with some not included. The data contain roughly 450,000 clones, 75% to 85% of them singletons. The sequencing input was PBMCs. Every receptor here comes from a woman aged 40 to 50 in good health. Some clones in this sample may be carry-over from other donors' samples.

J is TRBJ2-1 and V is TRBV18; 9 bases map to TRBD2. The CDR3 has 15 amino acids. J was trimmed by 7 bases and V by 2 bases; bases with no gene match: 6. CDR1 and CDR2 from the germline V gene are KGHSH and LQKENI. CDR3 protein: CASSPRVAGENEQFF. The CDR3 nucleotides read TGTGCCAGCTCACCAAGGGTAGCGGGAGAAAATGAGCAGTTCTTC.

The chain recombines TRBV11-2 with TRBJ1-2; D unclear. Trimming removed 4 bases at V and 0 bases at J, with 15 bases between. The CDR3 extends over 16 amino acids. The germline CDR1 and CDR2 sequences are SGHAT and FQNNGV. The DNA of the CDR3 is TGTGCCAGCAGCTCCGGCAGGTGGGGATCTAACTATGGCTACACCTTC. The encoded protein is CASSSGRWGSNYGYTF.

This clone has only one observation. The genes are TRBV7-2 and TRBJ2-1; D assignment may be TRBD1 or TRBD2 (6 bases each). CDR3 length equals 17 residues. V gave up 5 bases and J gave up 0 bases, with 17 bases separating them. Germline V gene data show CDR1 as SGHTA and CDR2 as FQGNSA. The CDR3 DNA is TGTGCCAGCAGCCTAAGGGGGGCTTATAGCTCCTACAATGAGCAGTTCTTC. Protein product: CASSLRGAYSSYNEQFF.

This clone was seen more than once but under ten times. This rearrangement joins TRBV23-1 to TRBJ1-1; unclear D gene. TRBV23-1 is placed among ORFs of uncertain function. Trimming took off 7 bases at V and 1 base at J, with 10 bases between the two ends. This CDR3 region has 13 residues. The CDR3 DNA follows: TGCGCCAGCACGCGTTCGGGGAACACTGAAGCTTTCTTT. Translating it yields CASTRSGNTEAFF.

Worth noting for this clone: Within the sample, other DNA sequences also encode this same CDR3. The chain joins TRBV5-1 to TRBJ2-1; D may be TRBD2 (6 bases). The CDR3 runs 14 residues. Germline CDR1 is SGHRS and CDR2 is YFSETQ. The V end lost 0 bases, the J end lost 3 bases, and 7 bases lay between the germline ends. In DNA form, the CDR3 reads TGCGCCAGCAGCTTGGCGGGGGACTACAATGAGCAGTTCTTC. Translation gives CASSLAGDYNEQFF.

The chain employs TRBV5-8 and TRBJ2-2; 12 positions match TRBD1. CDR3 length: 16 residues. V was clipped by 4 bases and J by 3 bases; unmatched bases: 4. From germline, CDR1 is SGHTS and CDR2 YDEGEE. CDR3 region: CASSQGTGGDTGELFF. In nucleotides, the CDR3 is TGTGCCAGCAGCCAAGGGACAGGGGGCGACACCGGGGAGCTGTTTTTT.

The chain combines TRBV6-5 with TRBJ2-1; 7 nucleotides match TRBD2. V shed 5 bases and J 9 bases; nucleotides not matched to a gene: 10. Germline V gives CDR1 MNHEY, CDR2 SVGAGI. The length of the CDR3 is 14 residues. CDR3: CASSTAWTRREQFF. CDR3 in DNA: TGTGCCAGCAGTACTGCTTGGACTAGACGTGAGCAGTTCTTC.

The V call is TRBV6-1, the J call TRBJ2-5; D may be TRBD2 (6 bases). Germline V gene sequence: CDR1 MNHNS, CDR2 SASEGT. Trimming removed 0 bases at V and 5 bases at J, with 19 bases between. This CDR3 is 17 amino acids long. The CDR3 reads CASSEALRIAEPETQYF. The CDR3 DNA follows: TGTGCCAGCAGTGAAGCGCTTCGGATAGCGGAGCCGGAGACCCAGTACTTC.

This clone turned up a few times. The chain carries TRBV2 and TRBJ2-1; tentatively, D is TRBD1 (5 bases). V was pared by 6 bases and J by 8 bases, with 14 bases between. From germline, CDR1 is SNHLY and CDR2 FYNNEI. The CDR3 has 13 amino acids. This chain's CDR3 is CASSESGFDEQFF. In DNA form, the CDR3 reads TGTGCCAGCAGCGAGTCAGGGTTTGATGAGCAGTTCTTC.

This sequence joins TRBV13 and TRBJ2-4; D uncertain. The CDR3 has 15 residues. V shed 5 bases and J shed 0 bases, with 11 bases lying between them. Per germline, CDR1 PRHDT and CDR2 FYEKMQ (reference sequence). The CDR3 here is CASSPGPLAKNIQYF. DNA for the CDR3: TGTGCCAGCAGCCCAGGACCGCTAGCCAAAAACATTCAGTACTTC. Full variable domain (missing parts from reference TRBV13 and TRBJ2-4): AAGVIQSPRHLIKEKRETATLKCYPIPRHDTVYWYQQGPGQDPQFLISFYEKMQSDKGSIPDRFSAQQFSDYHSELNMSSLELGDSALYFCASSPGPLAKNIQYFGAGTRLSVL.

The chain uses TRBV25-1 and TRBJ2-5; D is possibly TRBD1 (6 bases). The length of the CDR3 is 13 residues. V was clipped by 9 bases and J by 5 bases, with 16 bases between them. The V gene's germline CDR1 is MGHDK and CDR2 SYGVNS. The CDR3 spells CASYSGERETQYF. Written as DNA, the CDR3 is TGTGCCAGTTACTCAGGGGAGCGGGAGACCCAGTACTTC. The full variable domain, completed using reference TRBV25-1 and TRBJ2-5, is EADIYQTPRYLVIGTGKKITLECSQTMGHDKMYWYQQDPGMELHLIHYSYGVNSTEKGDLSSESTVSRIRTEHFPLTLESARPSHTSQYLCASYSGERETQYFGPGTRLLVL.

This sequence joins TRBV4-1 and TRBJ2-5, with TRBD2 matching 8 bases. Germline V gives CDR1 MGHRA, CDR2 YSYEKL. Losses at the gene ends were 2 bases for V and 6 bases for J; bases not matched to a gene: 8. This CDR3 is 15 amino acids long. The CDR3 loop is CASSQPTSGRQTQYF. The CDR3, as DNA: TGCGCCAGCAGCCAACCTACTAGCGGCAGACAGACCCAGTACTTC.

The CDR3 DNA reads TGTGCCAGCAGCTTACTACGGACTAGCGGGAGGTACGAGCAGTACTTC. Amino acids: CASSLLRTSGRYEQYF. V is TRBV7-2 and J is TRBJ2-7; 14 bases agree with TRBD2. The CDR3 is made up of 16 amino acids. The germline CDR1 and CDR2 sequences are SGHTA and FQGNSA. The V gene end was trimmed by 2 bases and the J gene end by 4 bases; junction bases not matched to a gene: 4. Drawing the rest from reference TRBV7-2 and TRBJ2-7, the complete variable domain is GAGVSQSPSNKVTEKGKDVELRCDPISGHTALYWYRQSLGQGLEFLIYFQGNSAPDKSGLPSDRFSAERTGGSVSTLTIQRTQQEDSAVYLCASSLLRTSGRYEQYFGPGTRLTVT.

This clone was seen a handful of times. The gene calls are TRBV7-2 and TRBJ2-7, with D possibly TRBD2 on 5 matching bases. The V gene lost 4 bases and the J gene lost 0 bases, with 10 bases spanning the gap. Germline CDR1 and CDR2: SGHTA and FQGNSA. The CDR3 runs 14 residues. The CDR3 loop reads CASSSGISSYEQYF. CDR3 sequence (DNA): TGTGCCAGCAGCTCGGGGATTAGCTCCTACGAGCAGTACTTC.

This clone was counted only a few times. Within the sample, other DNA sequences also encode this same CDR3. The chain combines TRBV2 with TRBJ1-5; no definite D call. Trimming took off 4 bases at V and 4 bases at J, with 5 bases between the two ends. The CDR3 is made up of 12 amino acids. CDR1 is SNHLY and CDR2 is FYNNEI in the germline V gene. Here the CDR3 reads CASSGGNQPQHF. In nucleotides, the CDR3 is TGTGCCAGCAGTGGGGGAAATCAGCCCCAGCATTTT.

This clone was found many times. This sequence joins TRBV4-2 and TRBJ2-1; weak D call: TRBD2 (7 bases). Germline lookup yields CDR1 LGHNA and CDR2 YNFKEQ. Trimming took 3 bases from V and 7 from J, leaving 43 bases between them. This CDR3 region has 24 residues. In nucleotides, the CDR3 is TGTGCCAGCAGCCACCCCCGTCCGACGGGGGCGAAGTGGCTAGCGGAGCCCGGGGGGAATGAGCAGTTCTTC. It codes for CASSHPRPTGAKWLAEPGGNEQFF.

The chain has TRBV19 and TRBJ1-5; D gene unclear. V gave up 8 bases and J gave up 4 bases, with 9 bases separating them. This CDR3 has 12 residues. Germline loops: CDR1 LNHDA, CDR2 SQIVND (reference sequence). This CDR3 is CASRAPNQPQHF. The CDR3 region has the DNA TGTGCCAGTCGGGCTCCAAATCAGCCCCAGCATTTT. The full variable domain, its missing parts supplied by reference TRBV19 and TRBJ1-5, is DGGITQSPKYLFRKEGQNVTLSCEQNLNHDAMYWYRQDPGQGLRLIYYSQIVNDFQKGDIAEGYSVSREKKESFPLTVTSAQKNPTAFYLCASRAPNQPQHFGDGTRLSIL.

V gene TRBV11-2 combines with J gene TRBJ2-7; TRBD2 agrees at 10 bases. The CDR3 spans 15 residues. Trimming at V came to 5 bases and at J to 3 bases, leaving 7 bases not matched to a gene. CDR1 and CDR2 from the germline V gene are SGHAT and FQNNGV. This CDR3 is CASSRTASGSYEQYF. For the CDR3, the DNA is TGTGCCAGCAGCCGGACGGCTAGCGGGAGCTACGAGCAGTACTTC.

This clone came up many times. The sample has other DNA sequences that encode this CDR3 too. The V gene is TRBV7-3, the J gene TRBJ2-1; 7 bases are shared with TRBD2. The germline V gene has CDR1 SGHTA and CDR2 FQGTGA. Trimming took 3 bases from V and 7 from J; bases not matched to a gene: 3. There are 13 residues in the CDR3. The CDR3 DNA follows: TGTGCCAGCAGCTTTGGGACTAATAATGAGCAGTTCTTC. It is translated as CASSFGTNNEQFF.

The gene calls are TRBV6-6 and TRBJ1-6; 7 bases map to TRBD1. The CDR3 is 13 amino acids. V lost 7 bases and J lost 10; bases outside the gene matches: 7. Germline V gene sequence: CDR1 MNHNY, CDR2 SVGAGI (reference sequence). Here the CDR3 reads CASMGQIGSPLHF. The DNA of the CDR3 is TGTGCCAGCATGGGACAGATCGGGTCACCCCTCCACTTT.

V gene TRBV6-1 combines with J gene TRBJ1-2; D may be TRBD1 (5 bases). V was shortened by 6 bases and J by 7 bases, with 9 bases between the two germline ends. CDR1 is MNHNS, CDR2 SASEGT, per germline. This CDR3 is built from 11 residues. CDR3 sequence (DNA): TGTGCCAGCAGAGAACAGGTTGGCTACACCTTC. This encodes CASREQVGYTF.

The chain joins TRBV18 to TRBJ2-7; D unclear. V shed 3 bases and J shed 2 bases, with 17 bases lying between them. Germline V CDR1 and CDR2: KGHSH, LQKENI. This CDR3 has 16 residues. CDR3 bases: TGTGCCAGCTCACCCTTCCAACCGGTCGGTCCCTACGAGCAGTACTTC. Protein: CASSPFQPVGPYEQYF.

This chain joins TRBV9 and TRBJ2-3, with D uncertain. Trimming took 4 bases from V and 3 from J, leaving 21 bases between them. This CDR3 has 17 residues. The germline gives CDR1 SGDLS, CDR2 YYNGEE. The CDR3 DNA follows: TGTGCCAGCAGCCCCCAATCTGGACGTCTAGAAACAGATACGCAGTATTTT. It encodes CASSPQSGRLETDTQYF.

This clone was seen a few times. The chain links TRBV28 to TRBJ1-1; maybe TRBD1 (5 bases). Germline CDR1 is MDHEN and CDR2 is SYDVKM. V lost 8 bases and J 4 bases, leaving 14 bases between the germline ends. The CDR3 loop spans 13 amino acids. CDR3 nucleotides: TGTGCCAGCCTTCCCCGGGGCCTCACTGAAGCTTTCTTT. It translates to CASLPRGLTEAFF.

The rearrangement uses TRBV13 and TRBJ2-1; tentative D call: TRBD1 (6 bases). Deletions cut 5 bases from V and 6 bases from J, with 20 bases between. The length of the CDR3 is 16 residues. The germline V gene encodes CDR1 PRHDT and CDR2 FYEKMQ (reference sequence). CDR3 loop: CASSQESGVRGNEQFF. The CDR3, as DNA: TGTGCCAGCAGCCAAGAATCTGGAGTCAGGGGCAATGAGCAGTTCTTC.

In this sample, this clone turned up a few times. The chain recombines TRBV9 with TRBJ1-1; maybe TRBD1 (5 bases). This CDR3 is built from 14 residues. Trimming removed 8 bases at V and 0 bases at J, with 14 bases between. Germline values: CDR1 SGDLS, CDR2 YYNGEE. The CDR3 loop reads CASNRGGLNTEAFF. CDR3 in DNA: TGTGCCAGTAACCGTGGGGGGTTGAACACTGAAGCTTTCTTT.

This chain connects TRBV27 to TRBJ1-1; D gene ambiguous. The V end was cut by 2 bases, the J end by 4 bases, with 11 bases between. The CDR3 totals 14 residues. Germline V gene lookup returns CDR1 MNHEY and CDR2 SMNVEV (reference sequence). CDR3 nucleotide sequence: TGTGCCAGCAGTTTACGGGGAAAGGGCACTGAAGCTTTCTTT. Translating gives CASSLRGKGTEAFF.

The J gene is TRBJ2-3, the V gene TRBV7-6; 8 bases are a match to TRBD1. After removal of 5 bases from V and 1 base from J, the junction contained 8 bases not matched to a gene. The CDR3 sequence is 16 residues long. Germline CDR1 is SGHVS and CDR2 is FNYEAQ. DNA for the CDR3: TGTGCCAGCAGCCAGGACCTCAGGGGGCGCACAGATACGCAGTATTTT. Residues: CASSQDLRGRTDTQYF.